This T cell receptor (beta chain) was sequenced in a study of T cells in tuberculosis. Method: immunoSEQ multiplex PCR; TCRdb's copy keeps in-frame clones and lacks some. There are fewer than 40,000 clones in the sample; around 95% occur only once, and 2% to 2.5% lies in the top ten. The CDR3 loop spans 13 amino acids. Germline CDR1 SQVTM, CDR2 ANQGSEA. The ends lost 5 bases at V and 1 base at J; junction bases unmatched: 5. V and J are TRBV29-1 and TRBJ2-7; 7 nucleotides align to TRBD2. Sequenced sample: PBMCs. The clonotype comes from a donor between 10 and 35 years old with latent tuberculosis or without tuberculosis infection. The DNA for the CDR3 is TGCAGCGTTCTCGCGGGAGTTTCCTACGAGCAGTACTTC. Its translation is CSVLAGVSYEQYF.